The T cell receptor (beta chain) described here comes from a study of T-cell reconstitution after alpha-beta-depleted transplantation in children. General study results and limits: At day 60, the high TCRbeta diversity found in some patients originated from recipient T cells and thymic progenitors that had survived. At one year after transplant, newly produced T cells mostly accounted for T-cell counts and diversity. About two months after transplant, alpha-beta T cells reportedly came from several hundred expanded graft clones.

V lost 7 bases and J lost 5; bases outside the gene matches: 9. The V gene's germline CDR1 is SGDLS and CDR2 YYNGEE. The CDR3 consists of 15 residues. Points on this clonotype: Its antigen remains unknown.

Researchers prepared the TCRbeta library using unique molecular identifiers, the study reports. Via MiXCR, TCRdb re-called the PCR reads, giving one row per CDR3 protein. The table records 85,000 to 120,000 distinct CDR3 sequences, about 7.5% of them present only once. The material was PBMCs, obtained before TCRalphabeta/CD19-depleted stem cell transplant. The source is a boy aged 2 to 10 with acute lymphoblastic leukemia, due to receive a stem cell transplant. The chain carries TRBV9 and TRBJ2-2; 9 bases agree with TRBD2. As DNA, the CDR3 is TGTGCCAGCGGACGCGGGGGGGCGCGGACCGGGGAGCTGTTTTTT. This gives the protein CASGRGGARTGELFF. The variable domain in full, with the rest retrieved from reference TRBV9 and TRBJ2-2, is DSGVTQTPKHLITATGQRVTLRCSPRSGDLSVYWYQQSLDQGLQFLIQYYNGEERAKGNILERFSAQQFPDLHSELNLSSLELGDSALYFCASGRGGARTGELFFGEGSRLTVL.